The present entry profiles one TCR beta chain with its context. Its target antigen remains unknown. Per-nucleotide qualities are absent, and no much larger clonotype sits a single base away. Healthy HIV-negative adults with no recently reported acute infections or vaccinations were included as donors. Every donor was a Caucasian adult residing in Nashville, Tennessee, USA. In the unsorted samples, some 94 million PBMCs were counted, and genomic DNA was extracted using the QIAamp DNA Blood Mini kit. Blood was collected by leukapheresis, and PBMCs were isolated by Ficoll-Histopaque density gradient centrifugation and then cryopreserved in liquid nitrogen vapor phase. This sample was taken from a study of shared clonotypes between healthy human individuals (dated by TCRdb to 2018 to 2021). Turning to the overall study: The cohort comprised a couple of women and three men aged 18 to 49 years. Different laboratories and diverse techniques were used to prepare libraries and sequence TCR repertoires, to increase sequencing depth and limit assay-specific biases. Between about 0.9 and 10 billion PBMCs per donor were obtained by leukapheresis. Blood TCR repertoires of about 5 healthy adults were deeply sequenced to estimate repertoire size and the extent of clonotype sharing between individuals.

At the junction V is shortened by 0 bases and J by 4 bases, with 12 bases in between. From the germline V gene, CDR1 is ENHRY and CDR2 is SYGVKD. The CDR3 spans 15 residues, from the cysteine through the phenylalanine. Only CDR3 DNA remains: 45 bases, in frame from the first base. Using the deep immunoSEQ assay, TCR CDR3 regions were amplified from genomic DNA by multiplex PCR. Extracted genomic DNA from each cell subset was distributed evenly across all wells of several immunoSEQ 96-well plates, and each plate was treated as a replicate. For unsorted PBMC, each replicate PCR was loaded with roughly 270 ng genomic DNA, equivalent to 30,000 or so T cell genomes. Genomic DNA from unsorted PBMC was sequenced over ten immunoSEQ deep assay plates. Purified libraries were quantified with a Qubit 3.0 fluorometer, sized on a Bioanalyzer 2100, and re-quantified with the KAPA Library Quantification kit. Every immunoSEQ 96-well plate was sequenced on a separate single-read 150-cycle Illumina NextSeq 550 flow cell. As for how the authors treated the data: Because only junctional sequences without quality scores were contained in the immunoSEQ output, filtering matching that applied to full-length reads could not be performed. To assign V/J genes and CDR3, sequences were annotated against IMGT germline references using PyIR, a Python wrapper for IgBLAST v1.9. Reads were removed for weak V/J assignments (E-value above 1e-6), missing CDR3, stop codons, out-of-frame junctions, or ambiguous translated residues. V3J clonotypes were defined by identical inferred V gene, J gene, and CDR3 amino acid sequence. The percentage overlap between two repertoires was calculated by dividing the number of shared unique clonotypes by the size of the smaller repertoire. Richness of each repertoire was evaluated using RTK rarefaction, the Chao1 estimator, and Recon v2.1 estimates of unobserved clonotypes. TCRdb carries this immuneACCESS record with in-frame sequences only. Its versions omit some clonotypes, under half of them owing to an unresolved V gene in the studies checked, with the rest unexplained. That table furnishes V, J and clone size, whereas the DNA furnished D and trimming. The sample data list about 510,000 clones, and about four fifths of these were observed just once. The leading ten clones occupy 10% to 15% of the sample.

Broad study findings and their caveats: Pairwise subsampling led to the expectation that sequencing depth would affect the degree of clonotype sharing among donors. The small number of donors limited the genetic and exposure-history diversity represented. Sampling was restricted to blood, and TCR repertoires in tissue are likely to differ from TCR repertoires in blood.

The sequencing input was PBMCs. The rearranged chain carries TRBV10-3 and TRBJ1-2; the D gene is unclear. This clonotype was sampled from a woman aged 40 to 55 in good health. Some clones in this sample may be carry-over from other donors' samples. This receptor has the CDR3 CAISESLPGGYGYTF. The sequenced DNA: TGTGCCATCAGTGAGTCGCTCCCCGGCGGCTATGGCTACACCTTC.